This TCR beta chain emerged from a study of molecular identifiers for immune sequencing clone quantification. This clonotype was seen more than once but under ten times. Germline CDR1 and CDR2: MNHEY and SMNVEV (reference sequence). The CDR3 length is 19 residues. Trimming shortened V by 5 bases and J by 4 bases, and 24 bases separated the two germline ends. Via MiXCR, TCRdb re-called the PCR reads, giving one row per CDR3 protein. The repertoire holds about half a million distinct CDR3 sequences, roughly 26% seen once, with roughly 0.79% in the top ten. This TCR was recovered from a human donor in good health. Some libraries in this study had Jurkat cell RNA spiked in. Sequencing was performed on naive CD8+ T cells from blood, with Jurkat cell RNA spiked in. Described subset: FACS-sorted CD8+CD4-CCR7+CD45RA+ naive T cells. The V gene is TRBV27, the J gene TRBJ1-6; D uncertain. Written as DNA, the CDR3 is TGTGCCAGCAGTCCTCGTGTCGGCAGCCGGGAGACATATAATTCACCCCTCCACTTT. It yields the protein CASSPRVGSRETYNSPLHF.